This T cell receptor (beta chain) was obtained from a study of OX40 agonist ivuxolimab in advanced cancers. Study at large: Patients receiving dose escalation had hepatocellular carcinoma, melanoma, renal cell or head and neck cancer. Earlier anti-PD-1, anti-PD-L1 or anti-CTLA-4 therapy was permitted; around 40% had received some.

Measured with immunoSEQ multiplex PCR; TCRdb has only the in-frame clones, and not every one. Here the sample spans 57,000 or so clones, 70% to 90% being singletons. The investigators sampled blood at baseline, at cycle 4 day 1, and at cycle 7 day 1. The source of this sequence is an adult with an advanced solid tumor such as melanoma, head and neck, liver or kidney cancer. Sequencing was performed on CD4+ or CD8+ T cells sorted from blood, taken in a trial of the OX40 agonist ivuxolimab.

The CDR3 sequence: CASSEGQQGYEQYF. CDR3 in DNA: TGCGCCAGCAGTGAGGGACAACAGGGCTACGAGCAGTACTTC. The chain employs TRBV10-1 and TRBJ2-7, with D tentatively TRBD1 (6 bases). V gave up 2 bases and J gave up 3 bases, with 11 bases separating them. Germline loops: CDR1 WNHNN, CDR2 SYGVQD (reference sequence). The CDR3 has 14 residues.